A single sample is the source of the 3 T cell receptor beta chains below, sequenced in a study of cytotoxic CD8 clonotypes in ibrutinib-treated CLL. Measured with immunoSEQ multiplex PCR; TCRdb has only the in-frame clones, and not every one. The sample shows about 49,000 clones, under 75% of them seen only once. This specimen was PBMCs, taken after 12 months of ibrutinib treatment. The receptors come from a human donor with chronic lymphocytic leukemia.

The rearrangement joins TRBV6-4 to TRBJ1-2; 7 bases fit TRBD1. The CDR3 totals 14 residues. J gave up 3 bases and V 7 bases, and 8 bases lay outside the gene matches. In germline, CDR1 is MRHNA, CDR2 SNTAGT. CDR3: CASTSTGWDYGYTF. The CDR3 nucleotides are TGTGCCAGCACCTCGACAGGGTGGGACTATGGCTACACCTTC.

This clone was counted a few times. The chain couples TRBV2 to TRBJ2-5; 8 bases match TRBD2. With V trimmed by 8 bases and J by 3 bases, 8 bases remained unmatched. CDR3 size: 14 residues. Germline V gene sequence: CDR1 SNHLY, CDR2 FYNNEI. The CDR3 protein is CASSPGTREETQYF. DNA for the CDR3: TGTGCCAGCTCCCCCGGGACTAGGGAAGAGACCCAGTACTTC.

The rearrangement joins TRBV5-4 to TRBJ2-7; 9 bases map to TRBD1. After removal of 2 bases from V and 2 bases from J, the junction contained 8 bases not matched to a gene. The CDR3 covers 16 residues. Looked up from germline, CDR1 is SGHNT and CDR2 is YYREEE (reference sequence). The CDR3 sequence is CASSFAGTGRTYEQYF. The CDR3 DNA is TGTGCCAGCAGCTTTGCCGGGACAGGGAGAACCTACGAGCAGTACTTC. The whole variable domain, remainder taken from reference TRBV5-4 and TRBJ2-7, is ETGVTQSPTHLIKTRGQQVTLRCSSQSGHNTVSWYQQALGQGPQFIFQYYREEENGRGNFPPRFSGLQFPNYSSELNVNALELDDSALYLCASSFAGTGRTYEQYFGPGTRLTVT.